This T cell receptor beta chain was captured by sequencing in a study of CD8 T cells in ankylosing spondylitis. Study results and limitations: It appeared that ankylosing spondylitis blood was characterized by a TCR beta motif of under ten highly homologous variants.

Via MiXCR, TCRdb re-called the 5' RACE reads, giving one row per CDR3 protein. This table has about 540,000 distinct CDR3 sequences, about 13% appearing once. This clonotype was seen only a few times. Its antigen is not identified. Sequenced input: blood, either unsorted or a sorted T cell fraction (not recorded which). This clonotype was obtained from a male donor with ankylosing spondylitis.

CDR3 sequence reads: CSASPGRTGELFF. The CDR3 DNA is TGCAGTGCTTCGCCCGGACGGACCGGGGAGCTGTTTTTT. The chain is built from TRBV20-1 and TRBJ2-2; D is ambiguous. The length of the CDR3 is 13 residues. The germline CDR1 and CDR2 sequences are DFQATT and SNEGSKA (reference sequence). V was shortened by 5 bases and J by 5 bases, with 12 bases between the two germline ends.